This T cell receptor beta chain was retrieved from a study of shared clonotypes between healthy human individuals. This was a deep-level run. Profiled with immunoSEQ multiplex PCR; TCRdb holds only in-frame clones, not every one. Of 2 million to 3 million clones listed, 90% to 95% were seen once; the top ten hold over 0.12%. Trimming pared 7 bases from V and 4 bases from J, leaving 16 bases between. CDR1 is MNHEY, CDR2 SVGAGI, per germline. The CDR3 has 14 residues. V and J are TRBV6-5 and TRBJ1-2; D might be TRBD1 (5 bases). Sample: naive CD4+ T cells sorted from blood. Specified subset: CD45RA+ positively selected. The receptor's source is a young man in good health. The CDR3 spells CASTRAYDSYGYTF. Here the CDR3 DNA reads TGTGCCAGCACCCGGGCCTATGACAGCTATGGCTACACCTTC.